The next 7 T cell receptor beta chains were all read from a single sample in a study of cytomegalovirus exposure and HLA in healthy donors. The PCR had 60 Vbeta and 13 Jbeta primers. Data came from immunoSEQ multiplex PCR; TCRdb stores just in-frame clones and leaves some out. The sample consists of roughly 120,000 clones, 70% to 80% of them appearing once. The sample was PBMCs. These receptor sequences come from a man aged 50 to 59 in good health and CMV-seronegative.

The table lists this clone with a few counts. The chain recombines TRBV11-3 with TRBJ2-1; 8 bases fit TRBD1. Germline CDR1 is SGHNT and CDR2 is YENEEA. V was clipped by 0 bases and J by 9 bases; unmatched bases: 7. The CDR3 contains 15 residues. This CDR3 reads CASSLDPDRASEQFF. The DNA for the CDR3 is TGTGCCAGCAGCTTAGATCCGGACAGGGCGAGTGAGCAGTTCTTC.

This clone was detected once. The DNA for the CDR3 is TGTGCCAGCAGCCCCATGTTCCGGGGGATACAAGAGACCCAGTACTTC. This codes for CASSPMFRGIQETQYF. The V gene is TRBV7-6, the J gene TRBJ2-5, with D possibly TRBD2 on 6 matching bases. The V gene lost 5 bases and the J gene lost 2 bases, with 18 bases spanning the gap. The V gene's germline CDR1 is SGHVS and CDR2 FNYEAQ. The CDR3 extends over 16 amino acids.

This CDR3 reads CASSLGGGADTQYF. The DNA for the CDR3 is TGCGCCAGCAGCTTGGGCGGGGGGGCAGATACGCAGTATTTT. The gene calls are TRBV5-1 and TRBJ2-3; 9 bases are a match to TRBD2. There are 14 residues in the CDR3. Germline CDR1 SGHRS, CDR2 YFSETQ. The V gene end was trimmed by 0 bases and the J gene end by 4 bases; junction bases not matched to a gene: 0.

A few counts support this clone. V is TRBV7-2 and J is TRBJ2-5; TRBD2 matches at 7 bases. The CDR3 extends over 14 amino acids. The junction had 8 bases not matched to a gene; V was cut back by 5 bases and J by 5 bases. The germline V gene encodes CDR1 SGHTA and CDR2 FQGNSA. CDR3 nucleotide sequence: TGTGCCAGCAGCCGAGCGGGGCGAGGGGAGACCCAGTACTTC. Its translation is CASSRAGRGETQYF.

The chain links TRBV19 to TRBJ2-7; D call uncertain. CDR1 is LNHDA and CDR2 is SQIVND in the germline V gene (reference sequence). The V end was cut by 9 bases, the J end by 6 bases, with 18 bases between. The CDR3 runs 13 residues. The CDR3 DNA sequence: TGTGCCAGCCAAGCCCACTACGGGTCCGAGCAGTACTTC. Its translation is CASQAHYGSEQYF.

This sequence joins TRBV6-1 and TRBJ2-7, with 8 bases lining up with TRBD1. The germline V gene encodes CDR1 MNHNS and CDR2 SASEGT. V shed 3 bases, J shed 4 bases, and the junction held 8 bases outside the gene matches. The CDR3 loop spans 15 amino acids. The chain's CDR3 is CASSDGGTGSYEQYF. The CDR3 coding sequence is TGTGCCAGCAGTGACGGCGGGACAGGTTCTTACGAGCAGTACTTC.

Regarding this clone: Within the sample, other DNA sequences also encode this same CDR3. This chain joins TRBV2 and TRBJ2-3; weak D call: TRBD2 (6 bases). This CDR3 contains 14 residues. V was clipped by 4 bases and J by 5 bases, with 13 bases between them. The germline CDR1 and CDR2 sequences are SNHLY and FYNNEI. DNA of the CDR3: TGTGCCAGCAGTGTGGAGGGTGAGGGAGATACGCAGTATTTT. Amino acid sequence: CASSVEGEGDTQYF.